The sample holds many counts of the clone carrying this T cell receptor (beta chain). No antigen is known for it. On the day of bone marrow donation, the related graft donor provided peripheral blood. This specimen belongs to a study of T cells after posttransplantation cyclophosphamide. Findings of the study overall: TRB clonality was highly associated with recipient CMV seropositivity and reactivation. Donor-recipient repertoire similarity was low at 1-2 months, rising over year one.

Libraries were prepared by immunoSEQ multiplex PCR; TCRdb keeps only in-frame clonotypes and omits some of them. Altogether fewer than 40,000 clones were found in the sample, and no singletons occur. After removal of 6 bases from V and 6 bases from J, the junction contained 13 bases not matched to a gene. Germline CDR1 reads MDHEN; CDR2 reads SYDVKM. The CDR3 consists of 15 residues. The origin of this receptor is a woman in her fifties or sixties in good health and a related stem cell transplant donor. The rearrangement links TRBV28 to TRBJ1-1, with TRBD1 identical over 7 bases. Sequencing used PBMCs. The CDR3 bases are TGTGCCAGCAGCTACCCGACAGGGAAAGTCTCTGAAGCTTTCTTT. As protein: CASSYPTGKVSEAFF.